The 19 T cell receptor beta chains below all came from one sample that was sequenced in a study of T-cell reconstitution after alpha-beta-depleted transplantation in children. Preparation of the TCRbeta library used unique molecular identifiers. TCRdb ran MiXCR on the PCR reads and lists one entry per CDR3 protein. Of 150,000 to 250,000 distinct CDR3 sequences in the sample, less than 15% were seen once. Sequencing used PBMCs from the stem cell graft donor, obtained from the stem cell graft. These receptors were obtained from a human donor who donated a stem cell graft to a child with acute lymphoblastic leukemia.

This clonotype has at least ten counts. V and J are TRBV6-2 or TRBV6-3 and TRBJ1-1, with a weak D call TRBD1 (5 bases). The CDR3 has 13 amino acids. Between the trimmed V and J ends, which lost 0 bases and 5 bases, there was a span of 7 bases. From germline, CDR1 is MNHEY and CDR2 SVGEGT. The CDR3 sequence is CASSYSKGTEAFF. The CDR3 DNA follows: TGTGCCAGCAGTTACTCCAAGGGGACTGAAGCTTTCTTT.

This clonotype was detected ten times or more. The genes are TRBV6-5 and TRBJ2-7; 8 nucleotides agree with TRBD1. CDR1 and CDR2 (germline): MNHEY, SVGAGI. V was pared by 0 bases and J by 5 bases, with 9 bases of the junction left unmatched. The CDR3 consists of 16 residues. CDR3 bases: TGTGCCAGCAGTTACTCTAGGCGGACAGGGTTCAACGAGCAGTACTTC. It specifies CASSYSRRTGFNEQYF.

Many counts were recorded for this clonotype. The chain carries TRBV15 and TRBJ2-3; 15 bases fit TRBD2. Germline CDR1 is LNHNV and CDR2 is YYDKDF (reference sequence). V was clipped by 8 bases and J by 2 bases; unmatched bases: 14. This CDR3 is built from 19 residues. CDR3 region: CATSQGLAGGNGYTDTQYF. CDR3 nucleotide sequence: TGTGCCACCTCCCAAGGACTAGCGGGGGGGAACGGGTACACAGATACGCAGTATTTT.

The rearrangement links TRBV11-3 to TRBJ2-1; 7 nucleotides line up with TRBD1. The CDR3 spans 15 residues. With 4 bases clipped from V and 2 bases from J, the junction kept 5 bases outside the gene matches. CDR1 is SGHNT and CDR2 is YENEEA in the germline V gene. CDR3 amino acids: CASSSPGQPYNEQFF. CDR3 nucleotide sequence: TGTGCCAGCAGCTCTCCGGGACAGCCCTACAATGAGCAGTTCTTC.

Many counts were recorded for this clonotype. V is TRBV5-1 and J is TRBJ2-7, with TRBD2 matching over 12 bases. Germline CDR1 and CDR2: SGHRS and YFSETQ. CDR3 length: 16 residues. Trimming at V came to 0 bases and at J to 4 bases, leaving 5 bases not matched to a gene. The CDR3, as DNA: TGCGCCAGCAGCTTGGGGACTAGCGGGATTAGTTACGAGCAGTACTTC. Translation: CASSLGTSGISYEQYF.

This clonotype was seen a few times. The chain has TRBV6-5 and TRBJ2-2; 9 positions agree with TRBD2. Germline V gene lookup returns CDR1 MNHEY and CDR2 SVGAGI. The J segment lost 4 bases and the V segment lost 2 bases, leaving 5 bases of the junction unmatched. The CDR3 runs to 16 residues. The CDR3 region has the DNA TGTGCCAGCAGTTACCGGACTAGCGAAGGCACCGGGGAGCTGTTTTTT. Translated, it gives CASSYRTSEGTGELFF.

This clonotype was detected only a few times. The rearrangement joins TRBV4-2 to TRBJ2-1, with D perhaps matching TRBD2 (6 bases). This CDR3 region has 13 residues. The germline V and J ends were trimmed by 5 bases and 5 bases, with 10 bases remaining between them. Germline CDR1 reads LGHNA; CDR2 reads YNFKEQ. The DNA for the CDR3 is TGTGCCAGCAGCTCTGGGGGGAACAATGAGCAGTTCTTC. It yields the protein CASSSGGNNEQFF.

The J gene is TRBJ2-3, the V gene TRBV5-1; D ambiguous. The V end lost 2 bases, the J end lost 8 bases, and 6 bases lay between the germline ends. The CDR3 loop spans 11 amino acids. Per germline, CDR1 SGHRS and CDR2 YFSETQ. The CDR3, as DNA: TGCGCCAGCAGCTTCGGTGTTACGCAGTATTTT. This gives the protein CASSFGVTQYF.

The rearrangement links TRBV19 to TRBJ2-3, with D uncertain. The germline V gene has CDR1 LNHDA and CDR2 SQIVND (reference sequence). V shed 5 bases and J shed 5 bases, with 11 bases lying between them. The CDR3 covers 13 residues. In DNA form, the CDR3 reads TGTGCCAGTAGTCCAAGGCTCAGAGATACGCAGTATTTT. Encoded protein: CASSPRLRDTQYF.

This clonotype was observed at least ten times. This sequence joins TRBV5-1 and TRBJ2-1; D is unclear. The germline V gene has CDR1 SGHRS and CDR2 YFSETQ. This CDR3 has 14 residues. With 0 bases removed from V and 8 bases from J, the gap between germline ends came to 12 bases. CDR3 nucleotide sequence: TGCGCCAGCAGCTTGGGCCCAGTTGGGTATGAGCAGTTCTTC. This translates into CASSLGPVGYEQFF.

This clonotype was detected many times. The chain links TRBV20-1 to TRBJ1-5; 8 bases are shared with TRBD1. J lost 0 bases, V lost 0 bases, and 4 bases had no gene match. Germline V gives CDR1 DFQATT, CDR2 SNEGSKA (reference sequence). The CDR3 extends over 16 amino acids. Here the CDR3 DNA reads TGCAGTGCTAGAGACCCGGGACAGGCTAGCAATCAGCCCCAGCATTTT. Translating it yields CSARDPGQASNQPQHF.

This clonotype was detected many times. The rearrangement joins TRBV5-1 to TRBJ2-4; 11 nucleotides agree with TRBD1. The trim removed 3 bases at V and 4 bases at J, leaving 9 bases unmatched. Germline V gene sequence: CDR1 SGHRS, CDR2 YFSETQ. The CDR3 spans 17 residues. The CDR3 sequence is CASSSAAGQGDKNIQYF. For the CDR3, the DNA is TGCGCCAGCAGCTCCGCGGCGGGACAGGGGGATAAAAACATTCAGTACTTC.

V and J are TRBV20-1 and TRBJ1-5; D not certain. Trimming left V 0 bases short and J 4 bases short, with 22 bases between. Per the germline V gene, CDR1 is DFQATT and CDR2 is SNEGSKA (reference sequence). The CDR3 loop spans 18 amino acids. The CDR3 region has the DNA TGCAGTGCTAGAGATAAGGAGGAGGAAGGGATTTGGAATCAGCCCCAGCATTTT. Its translation is CSARDKEEEGIWNQPQHF.

CDR3 sequence: CASKAGSGPREQYF. The CDR3 region has the DNA TGTGCCAGCAAAGCAGGGAGCGGGCCGCGGGAGCAGTACTTC. The rearrangement links TRBV28 to TRBJ2-7; a weak D match, TRBD2 (6 bases). The CDR3 totals 14 residues. Germline CDR1 MDHEN, CDR2 SYDVKM. V was pared by 7 bases and J by 7 bases, with 20 bases between.

This chain connects TRBV20-1 to TRBJ2-3; D uncertain. The V end lost 0 bases, the J end lost 4 bases, and 20 bases lay between the germline ends. CDR1 and CDR2 (germline): DFQATT, SNEGSKA (reference sequence). The CDR3 is made up of 17 amino acids. CDR3 in amino acids: CSARDLDGRPVADTQYF. The CDR3 DNA sequence: TGCAGTGCTAGAGATCTGGACGGCCGACCTGTGGCAGATACGCAGTATTTT.

The chain couples TRBV5-6 to TRBJ2-7, with 7 bases lining up with TRBD1. CDR1 is SGHDT, CDR2 YYEEEE, per germline. This CDR3 comprises 16 residues. With V trimmed by 2 bases and J by 1 base, 9 bases remained unmatched. CDR3 sequence reads: CASSFLGRTGSYEQYF. CDR3 bases: TGTGCCAGCAGCTTCCTTGGTCGGACAGGATCCTACGAGCAGTACTTC.

In regard to this clonotype: Just one base apart from a much larger clone, this may be a read error. The chain carries TRBV28 and TRBJ2-7; 8 nucleotides align to TRBD1. Germline CDR1 MDHEN, CDR2 SYDVKM. This CDR3 is 14 amino acids long. CDR3 bases: TGTGCCAGCAGTACCTCGGACAGGGCCTACGACCAGTACTTC. Protein product: CASSTSDRAYDQYF.

With respect to this clonotype: Compared with germline, one end of the junction differs, possibly owing to a read error. The chain uses TRBV30 and TRBJ2-7, with a weak D call TRBD2 (6 bases). There are 13 residues in the CDR3. Germline CDR1 is GTSNPN and CDR2 is SVGIG (reference sequence). The DNA of the CDR3 is TGTGCCTGGAGTACCTTAGCGGAGCCGAAGGGGCACTTC. Its translation is CAWSTLAEPKGHF. Variable domain in full (rest from reference TRBV30 and TRBJ2-7): SQTIHQWPATLVQPVGSPLSLECTVEGTSNPNLYWYRQAAGRGLQLLFYSVGIGQISSEVPQNLSASRPQDRQFILSSKKLLLSDSGFYLCAWSTLAEPKGHFGPGTRLTVT.

The J gene is TRBJ1-1, the V gene TRBV4-1, with D possibly TRBD1 on 6 matching bases. Per the germline V gene, CDR1 is MGHRA and CDR2 is YSYEKL. The CDR3 contains 16 residues. V dropped 2 bases and J dropped 2 bases, with 15 bases sitting between them. In nucleotides, the CDR3 is TGCGCCAGCAGCCAACCCCCGGGGGGGGCTAACACTGAAGCTTTCTTT. It translates to CASSQPPGGANTEAFF.